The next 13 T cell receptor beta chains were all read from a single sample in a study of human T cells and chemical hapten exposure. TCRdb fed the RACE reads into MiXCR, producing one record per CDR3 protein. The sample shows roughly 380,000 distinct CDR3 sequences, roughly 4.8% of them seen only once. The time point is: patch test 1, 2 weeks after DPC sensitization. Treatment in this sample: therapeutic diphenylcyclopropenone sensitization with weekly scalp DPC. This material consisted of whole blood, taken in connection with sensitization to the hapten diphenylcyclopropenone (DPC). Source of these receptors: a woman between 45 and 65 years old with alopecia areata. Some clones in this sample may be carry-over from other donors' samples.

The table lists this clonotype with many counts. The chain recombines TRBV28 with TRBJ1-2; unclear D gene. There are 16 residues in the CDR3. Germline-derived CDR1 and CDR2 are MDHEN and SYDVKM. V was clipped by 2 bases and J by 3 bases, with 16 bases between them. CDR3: CASSLKSFGRHYGYTF. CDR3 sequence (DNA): TGTGCCAGCAGTTTAAAAAGCTTTGGCAGGCACTATGGCTACACCTTC.

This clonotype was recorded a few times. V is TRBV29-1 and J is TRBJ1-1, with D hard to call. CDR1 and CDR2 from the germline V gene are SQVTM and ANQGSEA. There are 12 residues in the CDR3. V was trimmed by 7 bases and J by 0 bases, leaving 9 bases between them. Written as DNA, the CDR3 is TGCAGCGCCAACGGAGTGAACACTGAAGCTTTCTTT. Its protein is CSANGVNTEAFF.

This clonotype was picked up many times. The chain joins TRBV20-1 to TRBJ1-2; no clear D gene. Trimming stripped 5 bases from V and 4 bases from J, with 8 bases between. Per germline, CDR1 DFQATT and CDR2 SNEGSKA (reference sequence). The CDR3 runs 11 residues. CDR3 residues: CSAWAGYGYTF. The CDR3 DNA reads TGCAGTGCTTGGGCGGGCTATGGCTACACCTTC.

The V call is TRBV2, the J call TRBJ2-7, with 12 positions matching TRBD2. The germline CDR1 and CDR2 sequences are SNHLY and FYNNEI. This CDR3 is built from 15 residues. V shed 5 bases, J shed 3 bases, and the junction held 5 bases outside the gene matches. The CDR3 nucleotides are TGTGCCAGCAGTATCCAGACTAGCGGGAGCTACGAGCAGTACTTC. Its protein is CASSIQTSGSYEQYF.

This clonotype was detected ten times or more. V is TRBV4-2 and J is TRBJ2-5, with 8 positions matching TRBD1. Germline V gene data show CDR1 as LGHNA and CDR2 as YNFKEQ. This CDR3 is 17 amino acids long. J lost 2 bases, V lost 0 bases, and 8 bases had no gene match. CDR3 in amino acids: CASSQEWQGTGQETQYF. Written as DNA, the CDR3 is TGTGCCAGCAGCCAAGAATGGCAAGGGACAGGTCAAGAGACCCAGTACTTC.

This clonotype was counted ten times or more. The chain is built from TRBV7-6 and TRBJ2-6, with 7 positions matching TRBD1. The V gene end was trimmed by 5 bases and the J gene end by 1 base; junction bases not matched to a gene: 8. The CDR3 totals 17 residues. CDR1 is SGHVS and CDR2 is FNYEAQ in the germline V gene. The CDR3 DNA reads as TGTGCCAGCAGCCCCGGGACAGTAATATCTGGGGCCAACGTCCTGACTTTC. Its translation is CASSPGTVISGANVLTF.

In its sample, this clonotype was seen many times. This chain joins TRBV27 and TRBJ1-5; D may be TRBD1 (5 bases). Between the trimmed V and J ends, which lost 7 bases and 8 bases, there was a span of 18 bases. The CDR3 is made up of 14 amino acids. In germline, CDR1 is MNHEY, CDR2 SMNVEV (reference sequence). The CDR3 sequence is CASTSRRGSEPQHF. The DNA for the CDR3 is TGTGCCAGCACCTCGAGACGGGGGTCCGAGCCCCAGCATTTT.

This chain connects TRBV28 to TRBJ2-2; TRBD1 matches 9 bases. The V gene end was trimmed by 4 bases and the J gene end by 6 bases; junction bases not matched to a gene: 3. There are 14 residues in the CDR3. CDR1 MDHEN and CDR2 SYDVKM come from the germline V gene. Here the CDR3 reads CASSWDRVAGELFF. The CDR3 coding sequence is TGTGCCAGCAGTTGGGACAGGGTGGCCGGGGAGCTGTTTTTT.

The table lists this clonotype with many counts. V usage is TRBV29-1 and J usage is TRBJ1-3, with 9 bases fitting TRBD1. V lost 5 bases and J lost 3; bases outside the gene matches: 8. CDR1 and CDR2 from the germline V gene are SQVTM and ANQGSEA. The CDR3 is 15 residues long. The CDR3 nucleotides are TGCAGCGTTTCCGGGACAGGGACTTTTGGAAACACCATATATTTT. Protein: CSVSGTGTFGNTIYF.

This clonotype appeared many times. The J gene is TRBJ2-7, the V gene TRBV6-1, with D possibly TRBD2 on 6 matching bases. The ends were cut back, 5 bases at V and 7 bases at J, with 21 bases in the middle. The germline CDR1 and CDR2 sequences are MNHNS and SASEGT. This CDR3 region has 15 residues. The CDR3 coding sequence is TGTGCCAGCAGTTCAGCGGCAGGGAGGCGCGAGGAGCAGTACTTC. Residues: CASSSAAGRREEQYF.

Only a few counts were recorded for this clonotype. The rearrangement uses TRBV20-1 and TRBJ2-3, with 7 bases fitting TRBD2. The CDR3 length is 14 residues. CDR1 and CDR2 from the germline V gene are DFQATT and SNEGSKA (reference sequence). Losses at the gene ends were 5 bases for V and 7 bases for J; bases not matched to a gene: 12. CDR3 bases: TGCAGTGCTGAAAGCGGGGAAGGAGGGTATACGCAGTATTTT. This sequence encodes CSAESGEGGYTQYF.

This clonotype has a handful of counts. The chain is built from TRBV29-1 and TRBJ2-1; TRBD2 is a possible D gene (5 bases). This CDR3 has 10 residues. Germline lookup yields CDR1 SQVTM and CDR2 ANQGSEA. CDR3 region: CHAREDEQFF. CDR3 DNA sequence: TGCCATGCGAGGGAAGATGAGCAGTTCTTC.

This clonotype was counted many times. As DNA, the CDR3 is TGCAGCGTTGCTAGGATGGCGGCCGAGCAGTACTTC. Amino acids: CSVARMAAEQYF. The gene calls are TRBV29-1 and TRBJ2-7, with D hard to call. This CDR3 spans 12 amino acids. Trimming cost V 4 bases and J 6 bases, with 13 bases left between them. Germline CDR1 and CDR2: SQVTM and ANQGSEA.